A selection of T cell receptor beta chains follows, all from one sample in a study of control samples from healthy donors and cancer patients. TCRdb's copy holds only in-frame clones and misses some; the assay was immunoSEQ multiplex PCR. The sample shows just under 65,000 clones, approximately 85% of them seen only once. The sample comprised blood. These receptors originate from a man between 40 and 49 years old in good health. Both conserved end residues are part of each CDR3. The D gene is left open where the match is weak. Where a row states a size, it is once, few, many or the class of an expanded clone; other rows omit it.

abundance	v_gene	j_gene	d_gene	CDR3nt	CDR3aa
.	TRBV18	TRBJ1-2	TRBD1	TGTGCCAGCTCGAGGGGGCTCATGGATGGCTACACCTTC	CASSRGLMDGYTF
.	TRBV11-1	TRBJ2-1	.	TGTGCCAGCAGCTTACGTATCGGCAAAGTCTACAATGAGCAGTTCTTC	CASSLRIGKVYNEQFF
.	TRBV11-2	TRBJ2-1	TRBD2	TGTGCCAGCAGCTCTAGCGGAACCTACAATGAGCAGTTCTTC	CASSSSGTYNEQFF
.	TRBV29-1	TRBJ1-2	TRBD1	TGCAGCGTTCGATATCAGGGGGACTATGGCTACACCTTC	CSVRYQGDYGYTF
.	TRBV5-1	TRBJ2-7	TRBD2	TGCGCCAGCAGCTTGAGCGGCGGGAGTGTACCTTACGAGCAGTACTTC	CASSLSGGSVPYEQYF
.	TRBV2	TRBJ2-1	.	TGTGCCAGCAGTGTCGGGGGCCTCTACAATGAGCAGTTCTTC	CASSVGGLYNEQFF
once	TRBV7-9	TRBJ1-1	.	TGTGCCAGCAGCAAAAAGACAGTGAACACTGAAGCTTTCTTT	CASSKKTVNTEAFF
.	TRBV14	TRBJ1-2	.	TGTGCCAGCAGCCAAGACCGGCGGGGATCTAACTATGGCTACACCTTC	CASSQDRRGSNYGYTF
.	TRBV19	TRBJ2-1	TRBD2	TGTGCCAGTACCTCACCAGGGACTAGCGGAATCTACAATGAGCAGTTCTTC	CASTSPGTSGIYNEQFF
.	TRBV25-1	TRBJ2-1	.	TGTGCCAGCAGTCAACCAGACCATCATTACAATGAGCAGTTCTTC	CASSQPDHHYNEQFF
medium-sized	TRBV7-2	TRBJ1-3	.	TGTGCCAGCAGCTTAGGGCGATACTCTGGAAACACCATATATTTT	CASSLGRYSGNTIYF
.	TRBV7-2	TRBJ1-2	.	TGTGCCAGCAGCTGGGGGGACCACGGCTACACCTTC	CASSWGDHGYTF
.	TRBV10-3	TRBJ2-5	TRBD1	TGTGCCATCGGGGTGGGGACAGCCCAAGAGACCCAGTACTTC	CAIGVGTAQETQYF
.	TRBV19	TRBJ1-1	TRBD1	TGTGCCAGCCTCGGGGGACAGGGCTACTCTGAAGCTTTCTTT	CASLGGQGYSEAFF
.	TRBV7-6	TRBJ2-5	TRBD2	TGTGCCAGCAGCTTCGGGGGGGCTTGGTTGGAGACCCAGTACTTC	CASSFGGAWLETQYF
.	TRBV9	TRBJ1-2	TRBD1	TGTGCCAGCAGCGTAATCCAGGGGGATGGCTACACCTTC	CASSVIQGDGYTF
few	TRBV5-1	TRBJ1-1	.	TGCGCCAGCAGTTTGACTGCTGATGAAGCTTTCTTT	CASSLTADEAFF
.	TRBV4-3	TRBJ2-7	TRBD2	TGCGCCAGCAGCCAAGACTGGGCTAGCGGGGTCTACGAGCAGTACTTC	CASSQDWASGVYEQYF
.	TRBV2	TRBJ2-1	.	TGTGCCAGCACTAACTCCTACAATGAGCAGTTCTTC	CASTNSYNEQFF
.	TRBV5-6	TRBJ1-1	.	TGTGCCAGCAGCTTAAGTTACTTTATCACTGAAGCTTTCTTT	CASSLSYFITEAFF
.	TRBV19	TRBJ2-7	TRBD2	TGTGCCAGTAGTACCACCGGGACTAGCTACGAGCAGTACTTC	CASSTTGTSYEQYF
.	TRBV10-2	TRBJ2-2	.	TGCGCCAGCAGTCCAATCCCGACCGGGGAGCTGTTTTTT	CASSPIPTGELFF
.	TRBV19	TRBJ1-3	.	TGTGCCAGTCTCTCGTCTGGAAACACCATATATTTT	CASLSSGNTIYF
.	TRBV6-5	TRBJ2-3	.	TGTGCCAGCAGTTACCCAGGAACAGATACGCAGTATTTT	CASSYPGTDTQYF
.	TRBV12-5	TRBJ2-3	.	TGTGCTAGTGGTTTGGCGACGGGGAGAGTTAGCACAGATACGCAGTATTTT	CASGLATGRVSTDTQYF
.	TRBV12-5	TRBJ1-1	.	TGTGCTAGTGGTTTGGTTACTCTAGTCGGGCGCCGGGACACTGAAGCTTTCTTT	CASGLVTLVGRRDTEAFF
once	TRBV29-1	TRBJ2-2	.	TGCAGCGTTGTTACGGGGGCCCTAAACACCGGGGAGCTGTTTTTT	CSVVTGALNTGELFF
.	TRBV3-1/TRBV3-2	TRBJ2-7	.	TGTGCCAGCAGCCAAAAAACGACGGAGCTCGCCTACGAGCAGTACTTC	CASSQKTTELAYEQYF
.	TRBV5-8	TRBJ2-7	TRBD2	TGTGCCAGCAGCCCGCCTACCCGGGCTAGCGGGAGCTCCTACGAGCAGTACTTC	CASSPPTRASGSSYEQYF
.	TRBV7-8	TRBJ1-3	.	TGTGCCAGCAGCTTAGCCGCGGACTCTGGAAACACCATATATTTT	CASSLAADSGNTIYF
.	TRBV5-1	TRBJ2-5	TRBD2	TGCGCCAGCAGCTTGGCCCTAGCGGGAGATGAGACCCAGTACTTC	CASSLALAGDETQYF
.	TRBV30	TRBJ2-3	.	TGTGCCTGGAGTCGCACAGGGGGGGTTTTGTCAGATACGCAGTATTTT	CAWSRTGGVLSDTQYF
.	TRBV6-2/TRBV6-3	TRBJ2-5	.	TGTGCCAGCAGTATTACTGAGCAAGAGACCCAGTACTTC	CASSITEQETQYF
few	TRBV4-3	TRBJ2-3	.	TGCGCCAGCAGACAGGATGGAACTTCCACAGATACGCAGTATTTT	CASRQDGTSTDTQYF
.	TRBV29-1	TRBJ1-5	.	TGCAGCGTTGTGGGGGGGGGCAATCAGCCCCAGCATTTT	CSVVGGGNQPQHF
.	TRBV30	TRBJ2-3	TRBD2	TGTGCCTGGGACACTAGCGGGAGGGGGATAGATACGCAGTATTTT	CAWDTSGRGIDTQYF
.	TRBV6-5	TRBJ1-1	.	TGTGCCAGCAGTTATGGGGAGACTAACACTGAAGCTTTCTTT	CASSYGETNTEAFF
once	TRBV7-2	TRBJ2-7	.	TGTGCCAGCAGGAAAACCCCCGGGACAAGGCCCTACGAGCAGTACTTC	CASRKTPGTRPYEQYF
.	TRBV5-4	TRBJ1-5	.	TGTGCCAGCAGCTCAGACAGCAATCAGCCCCAGCATTTT	CASSSDSNQPQHF
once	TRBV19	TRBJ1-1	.	TGTGCCAGTAGCCCCACTTGGACTGAAGCTTTCTTT	CASSPTWTEAFF
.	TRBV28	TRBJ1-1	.	TGTGCCAGCAGTTCGGACGGACTGAGCACTGAAGCTTTCTTT	CASSSDGLSTEAFF
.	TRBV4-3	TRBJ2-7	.	TGCGCCAGCAGCCAAGAGCCGGGACGCCCCTACGAGCAGTACTTC	CASSQEPGRPYEQYF
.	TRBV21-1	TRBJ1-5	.	TGTGCCAGCAGCAAAGAGCGAGACAGCCGCAATCAGCCCCAGCATTTT	CASSKERDSRNQPQHF
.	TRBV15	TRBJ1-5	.	TGTGCCACCAGCAGAGATGGTACAGGTAGTCTGCCCCAGCATTTT	CATSRDGTGSLPQHF
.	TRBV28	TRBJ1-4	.	TGTGCCAGCAGGCTCGGGAGACCGGGTCTCGCAACTAATGAAAAACTGTTTTTT	CASRLGRPGLATNEKLFF
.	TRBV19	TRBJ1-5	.	TGTGCCAGTAGTATAGATCCCGGAAGCAATCAGCCCCAGCATTTT	CASSIDPGSNQPQHF
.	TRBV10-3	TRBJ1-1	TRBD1	TGTGCCATCAGGCCCGGGACAGGGCTTAATTACACTGAAGCTTTCTTT	CAIRPGTGLNYTEAFF
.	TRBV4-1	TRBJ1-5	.	TGCGCCAGCAGCCAAGATTCGGGGAGTGGGCAGCCCCAGCATTTT	CASSQDSGSGQPQHF
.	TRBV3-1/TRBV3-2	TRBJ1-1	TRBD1	TGTGCCAGCAGCGCCGGGGACAGGGGTCACTTTGAAGCTTTCTTT	CASSAGDRGHFEAFF
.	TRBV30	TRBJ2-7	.	TGTGCCTGGTCCGGACAGTACGAGCAGTACTTC	CAWSGQYEQYF
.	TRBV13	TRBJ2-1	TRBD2	TGTGCCAGCAGCAACGGTCTAGCGGGGGGCTACAATGAGCAGTTCTTC	CASSNGLAGGYNEQFF
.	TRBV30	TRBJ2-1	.	TGTGCCTGGAGTGGGAACGATGAGCAGTTCTTC	CAWSGNDEQFF
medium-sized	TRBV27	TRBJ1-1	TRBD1	TGTGCCAGCAGTTTGACAGGGTTCGTGAACACTGAAGCTTTCTTT	CASSLTGFVNTEAFF
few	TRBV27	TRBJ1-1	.	TGTGCCAGCAGTTCCCAGGGATTGGGGCGAACTGAAGCTTTCTTT	CASSSQGLGRTEAFF
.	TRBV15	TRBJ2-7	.	TGTGCCACCACAGAGGGGACCACCTACGAGCAGTACTTC	CATTEGTTYEQYF
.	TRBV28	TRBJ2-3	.	TGTGCCAGCAGTTTAGGGTGGCCTGCAGATACGCAGTATTTT	CASSLGWPADTQYF
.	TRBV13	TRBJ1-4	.	TGTGCCAGCAGCCTGGCCGATCAAGAAAAACTGTTTTTT	CASSLADQEKLFF